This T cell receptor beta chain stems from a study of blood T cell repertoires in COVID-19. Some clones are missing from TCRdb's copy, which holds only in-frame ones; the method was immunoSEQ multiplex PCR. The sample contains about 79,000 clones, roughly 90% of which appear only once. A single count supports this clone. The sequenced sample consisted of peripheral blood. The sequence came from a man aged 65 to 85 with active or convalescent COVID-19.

CDR3 bases: TGTGCCAGCAGTTTGTCGGGGGTGAACACTGAAGCTTTCTTT. Translated, it gives CASSLSGVNTEAFF. The chain carries TRBV27 and TRBJ1-1, with D possibly being TRBD1 (5 bases). The CDR3 is 14 amino acids. V was shortened by 3 bases and J by 0 bases, with 8 bases between the two germline ends. Per germline, CDR1 MNHEY and CDR2 SMNVEV (reference sequence).